Listed below are T cell receptor beta chains from one sample, sequenced in a study of shared clonotypes between healthy human individuals. Only in-frame clones appear in the TCRdb table, and some are missing; sequencing was by immunoSEQ multiplex PCR. The sample includes nearly 1 million clones, over 75% of them seen just once. Sequenced sample: memory CD4+ T cells sorted from blood. The receptors were sampled from a man younger than 35 in good health. The CDR3 runs from the conserved cysteine through the conserved F or W. Fields, in order: J gene, V gene, clone size, D gene, CDR3 protein, CDR3 DNA. A D gene is named only where the DNA matches it firmly. Rows give clone size only sometimes, using once, few, many, or a class for an expanded clone.

TRBJ1-1	TRBV30	NA	TRBD1	CAWTTDRGTEAFF	TGTGCCTGGACGACAGACAGGGGCACTGAAGCTTTCTTT
TRBJ1-6	TRBV9	NA	NA	CASSVKGVDSPLHF	TGTGCCAGCAGCGTAAAGGGGGTGGATTCACCCCTCCACTTT
TRBJ1-5	TRBV7-9	many	NA	CASSFSGGNQPQHF	TGTGCCAGCAGCTTCTCAGGGGGCAATCAGCCCCAGCATTTT
TRBJ2-3	TRBV7-3	NA	NA	CASSLKGSSTDTQYF	TGTGCCAGCAGCTTAAAGGGGTCGAGCACAGATACGCAGTATTTT
TRBJ2-1	TRBV10-3	NA	TRBD2	CAISSGLAGAINEQFF	TGTGCCATCAGTTCGGGACTAGCGGGAGCCATCAATGAGCAGTTCTTC
TRBJ2-7	TRBV5-6	NA	NA	CASSLNPEAFYEQYF	TGTGCCAGCAGCTTGAACCCCGAGGCATTCTACGAGCAGTACTTC
TRBJ2-6	TRBV10-1	NA	NA	CASSTGQAGANVLTF	TGCGCCAGCAGTACAGGGCAGGCTGGGGCCAACGTCCTGACTTTC
TRBJ2-7	TRBV5-1	NA	NA	CASSYQTEYEQYF	TGCGCCAGCAGCTATCAGACCGAATACGAGCAGTACTTC
TRBJ2-3	TRBV7-3	NA	TRBD2	CASSPSGGPHDTQYF	TGTGCCAGCAGCCCCAGCGGGGGGCCCCATGATACGCAGTATTTT
TRBJ2-7	TRBV11-2	NA	TRBD2	CASSLDGGTISDEQYF	TGTGCCAGCAGCTTAGATGGGGGGACTATTTCCGACGAGCAGTACTTC
TRBJ1-1	TRBV5-1	NA	TRBD1	CASSYRGSEAFF	TGCGCCAGCAGCTACAGGGGGTCTGAAGCTTTCTTT
TRBJ1-1	TRBV5-1	NA	TRBD1	CASSLMAGGMNTEAFF	TGCGCCAGCAGCTTGATGGCAGGGGGCATGAACACTGAAGCTTTCTTT
TRBJ2-5	TRBV7-2	NA	NA	CASSLRWGLETQYF	TGTGCCAGCAGCTTAAGGTGGGGGTTAGAGACCCAGTACTTC
TRBJ2-1	TRBV19	few	TRBD2	CASTSGRAYNEQFF	TGTGCCAGTACGAGCGGGAGGGCCTACAATGAGCAGTTCTTC
TRBJ2-5	TRBV19	NA	TRBD1	CASALLGPYRGRQTQYF	TGTGCCAGTGCCCTTTTGGGGCCCTACAGGGGACGACAGACCCAGTACTTC